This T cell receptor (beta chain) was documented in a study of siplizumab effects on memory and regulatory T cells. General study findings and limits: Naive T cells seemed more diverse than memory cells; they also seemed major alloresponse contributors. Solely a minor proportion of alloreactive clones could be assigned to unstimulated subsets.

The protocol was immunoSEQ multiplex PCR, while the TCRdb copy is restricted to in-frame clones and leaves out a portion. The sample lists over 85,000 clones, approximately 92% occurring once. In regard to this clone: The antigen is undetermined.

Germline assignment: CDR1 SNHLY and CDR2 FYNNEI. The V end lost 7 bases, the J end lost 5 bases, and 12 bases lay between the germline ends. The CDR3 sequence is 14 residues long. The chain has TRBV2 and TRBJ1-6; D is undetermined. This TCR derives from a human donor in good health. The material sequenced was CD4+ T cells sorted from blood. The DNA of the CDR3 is TGTGCCAGCATTTGGCAGAGTGATAATTCACCCCTCCACTTT. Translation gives CASIWQSDNSPLHF.